A selection of T cell receptor beta chains follows, all from one sample in a study of CD8 T cells in ankylosing spondylitis. TCRdb re-called the 5' RACE reads through MiXCR, storing one row per CDR3 protein. The sample shows 150,000 or so distinct CDR3 sequences, under 14% of them seen only once. The sequencing input was blood, either unsorted or a sorted T cell fraction (not recorded which). These receptors were collected from a male donor with ankylosing spondylitis or in good health (not recorded which). Each CDR3 is given with its conserved first and last residue. Expanded clones get a size class; other rows say once, few or many, or leave the size out.

>TRBJ2-3|many|TRBV27
CASRALLSTDTQYF
>TRBJ2-3|NA|TRBV7-9
CASSLAVGSADTQYF
>TRBJ2-3|many|TRBV20-1
CSARWLTDTQYF
>TRBJ2-5|many|TRBV20-1
CSASRGLAGAGETQYF
>TRBJ2-1|NA|TRBV11-2
CASSPGARANNEQFF
>TRBJ1-6|many|TRBV2
CASSVAQGNSPLHF
>TRBJ2-3|few|TRBV11-2
CASSLDSRGVDTQYF
>TRBJ2-5|few|TRBV13
CASTWQGEETQYF
>TRBJ2-3|few|TRBV29-1
CSVEGGPLTQYF
>TRBJ2-7|many|TRBV28
CASRLQGYEQYF
>TRBJ1-1|many|TRBV28
CASSLGTGNGGTEAFF
>TRBJ2-7|many|TRBV5-1
CASSLESSAGRNEQYF
>TRBJ2-2|many|TRBV6-6
CASSLGPGELFF
>TRBJ2-1|many|TRBV20-1
CSARGLAGESEQFF
>TRBJ2-1|many|TRBV29-1
CSVSGLFSGVMRNEQFF
>TRBJ1-1|many|TRBV4-3
CASSAGSKNTEAFF
>TRBJ2-2|few|TRBV4-1
CASSQATGTGDLNTGELFF
>TRBJ2-2|many|TRBV4-2
CASSQATGSGTGELFF
>TRBJ2-1|many|TRBV10-3
CAISSPTRGGRDEQFF
>TRBJ2-2|many|TRBV10-3
CAISEVRSGAPNTGELFF
>TRBJ2-5|NA|TRBV6-2/TRBV6-3
CASSDAETQYF
>TRBJ1-2|many|TRBV12-3/TRBV12-4
CASSLAIDRGGGSGYTF
>TRBJ2-5|many|TRBV18
CATSTGAAASQETQYF
>TRBJ2-2|many|TRBV24-1
CATSDPGRSTGELFF
>TRBJ1-5|many|TRBV5-1
CASSQFSNQPQHF
>TRBJ2-7|NA|TRBV9
CASSVEALEGEQYF
>TRBJ2-2|NA|TRBV20-1
CSARLTGLPNTGELFF
>TRBJ2-1|many|TRBV20-1
CSARVTAAYNEQFF